A selection of T cell receptor beta chains follows, all from one sample in a study of regulatory T cells in long-lasting Graves disease. TCRdb re-derived calls from the multiplex PCR reads in MiXCR, one entry per CDR3 protein. Of 420,000 or so distinct CDR3 sequences listed, roughly a quarter are singletons. Sequences were derived from peripheral blood mononuclear cells (PBMCs), sampled when the disease was refractory, from a patient treated with antithyroid drugs. The receptors stem from a female donor with Graves disease. Both conserved end residues are part of each CDR3. A D gene is named only where the DNA matches it firmly. Size is stated for part of the rows, as once, few or many counts, or as a class when the clone is expanded.

TRBV7-9,-,TRBJ1-6,few,TGTGCCAGCAGCTTAGATAACCTGAGGACGGGGAGTTCACCCCTCCACTTT,CASSLDNLRTGSSPLHF
TRBV9,-,TRBJ2-4,few,TGTGCCAGCAGCCCCTGGGGGAGTGTCTCGGACATTCAGTACTTC,CASSPWGSVSDIQYF
TRBV2,-,TRBJ2-2,-,TGTGCCAGCACCCAGGGGTTCGGGGAGCTGTTTTTT,CASTQGFGELFF
TRBV20-1,TRBD2,TRBJ2-1,many,TGCAGTGCTAGGCCATTAGCGGGGCTGAACAATGAGCAGTTCTTC,CSARPLAGLNNEQFF
TRBV7-2,TRBD1,TRBJ2-7,many,TGTGCCAGCAGCCCGGACAGGGACCCCTACGAGCAGTACTTC,CASSPDRDPYEQYF
TRBV27,-,TRBJ1-1,few,TGTGCCAGCAGTTTCGCAGGTTCTCATGGTGTCACTGAAGCTTTCTTT,CASSFAGSHGVTEAFF
TRBV27,TRBD1,TRBJ2-7,-,TGTGCCAGCAGCCCCCGGGGGACAGGGGGCCCCCGGGACGAGCAGTACTTC,CASSPRGTGGPRDEQYF
TRBV19,-,TRBJ2-6,-,TGTGCCAGTAGTATAAATCCTGGCACTGGGGCCAACGTCCTGACTTTC,CASSINPGTGANVLTF
TRBV19,TRBD1,TRBJ1-5,many,TGTGCCAGCAGTGGAGACAGGGGAGGCAATCAGCCCCAGCATTTT,CASSGDRGGNQPQHF
TRBV7-9,-,TRBJ1-5,once,TGTGCCAGCAGCTTATTTCGCCATCCCGAGCAGCCCCAGCATTTT,CASSLFRHPEQPQHF
TRBV19,-,TRBJ2-7,many,TGTGCCAGTAGTACTAGCAGCTACGAGCAGTACTTC,CASSTSSYEQYF
TRBV27,-,TRBJ2-5,-,TGTGCCAGCAGCAGGGAGCTACAAGAGACCCAGTACTTC,CASSRELQETQYF
TRBV30,-,TRBJ1-1,few,TGTGCCTGGAGTGGGACCAGCTCGGGCTCTGAAGCTTTCTTT,CAWSGTSSGSEAFF
TRBV2,TRBD2,TRBJ2-5,-,TGTGCCAGCGCGGGAGAAAAGGTGGAGACCCAGTACTTC,CASAGEKVETQYF
TRBV19,-,TRBJ2-2,few,TGTGCCAGTAGTATGCGACTCGTCTTGGGGGAGCTGTTTTTT,CASSMRLVLGELFF
TRBV7-9,-,TRBJ1-6,few,TGTGCCAGCAGCGCGAGGGCAAATTCACCCCTCCACTTT,CASSARANSPLHF
TRBV7-2,-,TRBJ1-5,-,TGTGCCAGCAGCTTAGAGGGTATGGGGAGTCAGCCCCAGCATTTT,CASSLEGMGSQPQHF
TRBV15,TRBD1,TRBJ1-2,many,TGTGCCACCAGCAGGGAAACACAGGGGAACTATGGCTACACCTTC,CATSRETQGNYGYTF
TRBV20-1,-,TRBJ1-1,-,TGCAGTGCCACCAAAGGGCTAAACACTGAAGCTTTCTTT,CSATKGLNTEAFF
TRBV11-2,TRBD1,TRBJ2-7,many,TGTGCCAGCAGACGATGGGGACAGGGGGCACAGCAGTACTTC,CASRRWGQGAQQYF
TRBV12-3/TRBV12-4,-,TRBJ1-2,many,TGTGCCAGCAGTTCCACTTGGACGGAGAACTATGGCTACACCTTC,CASSSTWTENYGYTF
TRBV5-4,-,TRBJ1-1,-,TGTGCCAGCAGCTTGTCACCACACACTGAAGCTTTCTTT,CASSLSPHTEAFF